The T cell receptor beta chain described here comes from a study of CD8 T cell repertoires and HIV-1 epitope variants. About the study: Separate wells received one of Twenty-five Gag or Nef variant peptides. Controls included no peptide, Ebola AY9 epitope, and a CMV, EBV, flu pool. 1M T cells were kept uncultured as a baseline.

Survey-depth immunoSEQ sequencing covered TCR beta CDR3 regions. Sequencing used immunoSEQ multiplex PCR; TCRdb keeps in-frame clones, though not all of them. Found here are fewer than 5,500 clones, about 65% of them singletons; the top ten hold 43%. CDR1 LNHDA and CDR2 SQIVND come from the germline V gene (reference sequence). CDR3 size: 12 residues. J was trimmed by 8 bases and V by 5 bases; bases with no gene match: 5. In this sample, this clone turned up a few times. No antigen is known for it. This receptor was identified in a male donor with HIV. Input material: cultured CD8+ T cells derived from PBMCs. This chain connects TRBV19 to TRBJ1-1; TRBD1 matches 7 bases. CDR3 bases: TGTGCCAGTAGTGTCGGGACAGTAGAAGCTTTCTTT. Translating gives CASSVGTVEAFF.